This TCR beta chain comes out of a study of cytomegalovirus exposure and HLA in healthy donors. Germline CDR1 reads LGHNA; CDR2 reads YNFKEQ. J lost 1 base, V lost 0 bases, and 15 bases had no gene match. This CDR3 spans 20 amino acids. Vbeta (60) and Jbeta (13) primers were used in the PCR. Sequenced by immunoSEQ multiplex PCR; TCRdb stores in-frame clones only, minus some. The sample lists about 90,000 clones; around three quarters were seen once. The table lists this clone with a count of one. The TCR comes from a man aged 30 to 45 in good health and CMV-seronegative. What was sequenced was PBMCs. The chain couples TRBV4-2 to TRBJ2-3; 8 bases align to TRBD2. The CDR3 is CASSQDLVTSALLGTDTQYF. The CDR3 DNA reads TGTGCCAGCAGCCAAGATTTAGTGACTAGCGCCCTTCTGGGCACAGATACGCAGTATTTT.